The rows below give T cell receptor beta chains drawn from one sample of a study of graft-versus-host responses after intestinal transplantation. The assay was immunoSEQ multiplex PCR, and TCRdb's table has in-frame clones only and misses some. The table lists tens of thousands of clones, roughly nine tenths of them singletons. This specimen was PBMCs, taken approximately 660 days after intestinal transplant. The receptors shown here come from a human patient who received an intestinal transplant, so some T cells may come from the graft donor. The CDR3 runs from the conserved cysteine through the conserved F or W. D genes are given only for firm matches. Clone size appears in some rows only: once, few, many, or a class for an expanded clone.

J gene,clone size,D gene,V gene,CDR3 DNA,CDR3 protein
TRBJ1-5,-,-,TRBV19,TGTGCCGGGGGGGTAAATCAGCCCCAGCATTTT,CAGGVNQPQHF
TRBJ2-7,-,TRBD1,TRBV10-2,TGCGCCAGCAGCGGGACAGGGAACTTAAGGGTAATAGAGCAGTACTTC,CASSGTGNLRVIEQYF
TRBJ2-2,-,-,TRBV5-1,TGCGCCAGCCAGGCAGGGGAAGGTCCGAACACCGGGGAGCTGTTTTTT,CASQAGEGPNTGELFF
TRBJ1-1,-,-,TRBV19,TGTGCCAGTAGTCTCCCCGTGTGGAACACTGAAGCTTTCTTT,CASSLPVWNTEAFF
TRBJ2-3,-,TRBD2,TRBV2,TGTGCCAGCAGTGAAATGAGCGGGGGAAACACAGATACGCAGTATTTT,CASSEMSGGNTDTQYF
TRBJ2-1,few,-,TRBV11-3,TGTGCCAGCAGCTCCCAGCACAATGAGCAGTTCTTC,CASSSQHNEQFF
TRBJ1-1,-,-,TRBV6-5,TGTGCCAGCAGTTATTCAGGTCAAGGGAGCACTGAAGCTTTCTTT,CASSYSGQGSTEAFF
TRBJ2-7,-,-,TRBV6-1,TGTGCCAGCAGTGAAACTCTATGGGGGGCCGAGCAGTACTTC,CASSETLWGAEQYF
TRBJ1-5,few,-,TRBV6-5,TGTGCCAGCAGTTACGACAGCCTGGGCAATCAGCCCCAGCATTTT,CASSYDSLGNQPQHF
TRBJ1-4,-,-,TRBV18,TGTGCCAGCTCCTGGGACGGCCGAGATGAAAAACTGTTTTTT,CASSWDGRDEKLFF
TRBJ2-1,once,-,TRBV7-9,TGTGCCAGCAACCCACAAGGGGCAGGCTCCAATGAGCAGTTCTTC,CASNPQGAGSNEQFF
TRBJ2-6,-,TRBD1,TRBV7-8,TGTGCCAGCAGCTTAGCTAGGGACAGCCGTTCTGGGGCCAACGTCCTGACTTTC,CASSLARDSRSGANVLTF
TRBJ2-1,-,-,TRBV5-4,TGTGCCAGCAGCTTTCAGGGAAGGACCAATGAGCAGTTCTTC,CASSFQGRTNEQFF
TRBJ2-7,-,-,TRBV27,TGTGCCAGCAGAGTAGGGAGGTACAGGGACGGGGACGAGCAGTACTTC,CASRVGRYRDGDEQYF
TRBJ2-3,once,TRBD1,TRBV6-6,TGTGCCAGCAGGTCTACAGGGGGAAGCACAGATACGCAGTATTTT,CASRSTGGSTDTQYF
TRBJ1-5,-,-,TRBV10-2,TGCGCCAGCAGTGAGTCGTCCCCCGGCGATCAGCCCCAGCATTTT,CASSESSPGDQPQHF